Reported below is one T cell receptor beta chain. What it recognizes is unknown. This record belongs to a study of OX40 agonist ivuxolimab in advanced cancers. Study-wide context: Patients were dosed intravenously with ivuxolimab at 0.01 to 10 mg/kg every 2 weeks. General study results and limits: The antigen specificity of the peripheral T cells (those that were expanded) was not determined.

The repertoire was sequenced with immunoSEQ multiplex PCR; TCRdb's copy has only in-frame clones and lacks some. The profile covers 100,000 to 150,000 clones, with roughly 92% appearing a single time and 0.8% to 1% taken by the ten largest. V was shortened by 5 bases and J by 1 base, with 12 bases between the two germline ends. The CDR3 loop spans 13 amino acids. Germline CDR1 SQVTM, CDR2 ANQGSEA. The receptor was isolated from an adult with an advanced solid tumor such as melanoma, head and neck, liver or kidney cancer. This chain joins TRBV29-1 and TRBJ2-7; either TRBD1 or TRBD2 may fit D (7 bases each). Sequenced material: CD4+ or CD8+ T cells sorted from blood, taken in a trial of the OX40 agonist ivuxolimab. The CDR3 region has the DNA TGCAGCGTTCAGGGGGGGAGGTCCTACGAGCAGTACTTC. It is translated as CSVQGGRSYEQYF.